This entry lists 22 T cell receptor beta chains sequenced from one sample in a study of blood T cell repertoires in COVID-19. The method was immunoSEQ multiplex PCR; TCRdb's version includes in-frame clones alone and lacks a portion of them. The sample holds over 150,000 clones, about 90% seen once. Material for sequencing was peripheral blood. These receptors were taken from a man between 50 and 59 years old with acute or convalescent COVID-19.

V gene TRBV6-2 or TRBV6-3 combines with J gene TRBJ2-7; 7 positions match TRBD1. The germline V gene encodes CDR1 MNHEY and CDR2 SVGEGT. The CDR3 consists of 16 residues. J was trimmed by 0 bases and V by 2 bases; bases with no gene match: 7. CDR3 nucleotide sequence: TGTGCCAGCAGTTACGGGGGACAGTCAAGCTCCTACGAGCAGTACGTC. Translating gives CASSYGGQSSSYEQYV.

The V and J genes are TRBV5-5 and TRBJ2-5, with 12 bases lining up with TRBD2. CDR3 length equals 16 residues. The germline V gene encodes CDR1 SGHKS and CDR2 YYEKEE (reference sequence). V was clipped by 4 bases and J by 1 base; unmatched bases: 5. As DNA, the CDR3 is TGTGCCAGCAGCCGCACTAGCGGGGGGCTCCAAGAGACCCAGTACTTC. Protein: CASSRTSGGLQETQYF.

The rearrangement links TRBV6-6 to TRBJ1-5; 7 nucleotides agree with TRBD1. With V trimmed by 2 bases and J by 6 bases, 10 bases remained unmatched. The CDR3 extends over 16 amino acids. Per germline, CDR1 MNHNY and CDR2 SVGAGI (reference sequence). CDR3 sequence (DNA): TGTGCCAGCAGTTACCAGACAGGGTCTAGGGTTCAGCCCCAGCATTTT. Translated, it gives CASSYQTGSRVQPQHF.

CDR3 sequence (DNA): TGTGCCAGCAGGTTGACAGGGGGTGTTAGCTACACCTTC. Translating it yields CASRLTGGVSYTF. This sequence joins TRBV6-5 and TRBJ1-2; TRBD1 matches 9 bases. CDR3 length equals 13 residues. Germline CDR1 MNHEY, CDR2 SVGAGI. J lost 9 bases, V lost 6 bases, and 8 bases had no gene match.

J is TRBJ1-5 and V is TRBV27, with 8 bases matching TRBD1. Losses at the gene ends were 6 bases for V and 6 bases for J; bases not matched to a gene: 7. This CDR3 region has 14 residues. Germline V gives CDR1 MNHEY, CDR2 SMNVEV (reference sequence). DNA for the CDR3: TGTGCCAGCAGACCCACAGGGGGTGCTCAGCCCCAGCATTTT. Amino acids: CASRPTGGAQPQHF.

This rearrangement joins TRBV4-2 to TRBJ2-5; TRBD2 might be the D (5 bases). There are 15 residues in the CDR3. The V gene's germline CDR1 is LGHNA and CDR2 YNFKEQ. Deletions cut 1 base from V and 1 base from J, with 10 bases between. The CDR3 protein is CASSQGGEGQETQYF. Written as DNA, the CDR3 is TGTGCCAGCAGCCAAGGTGGAGAGGGCCAAGAGACCCAGTACTTC.

V gene TRBV11-2 combines with J gene TRBJ2-2; D remains ambiguous. Between the trimmed V and J ends, which lost 1 base and 4 bases, there was a span of 7 bases. The germline V gene encodes CDR1 SGHAT and CDR2 FQNNGV. The CDR3 is 14 residues long. This chain's CDR3 is CASSLGLVTGELFF. The CDR3 DNA reads TGTGCCAGCAGCTTAGGGTTAGTCACCGGGGAGCTGTTTTTT. The full variable domain, in which reference TRBV11-2 and TRBJ2-2 provide the parts outside the CDR3, is EAGVAQSPRYKIIEKRQSVAFWCNPISGHATLYWYQQILGQGPKLLIQFQNNGVVDDSQLPKDRFSAERLKGVDSTLKIQPAKLEDSAVYLCASSLGLVTGELFFGEGSRLTVL.

The V gene is TRBV30, the J gene TRBJ1-2, with TRBD1 matching over 9 bases. Germline lookup yields CDR1 GTSNPN and CDR2 SVGIG (reference sequence). The CDR3 sequence is 17 residues long. J was trimmed by 6 bases and V by 0 bases; bases with no gene match: 14. CDR3 in amino acids: CAWSVVHLDRGRNGYTF. The CDR3 DNA reads TGTGCCTGGAGTGTGGTCCATTTGGACAGGGGTCGGAATGGCTACACCTTC.

The chain links TRBV19 to TRBJ1-1, with a tentative D call TRBD1 (5 bases). In germline, CDR1 is LNHDA, CDR2 SQIVND (reference sequence). V was trimmed by 8 bases and J by 7 bases, leaving 17 bases between them. CDR3 length equals 13 residues. CDR3 region: CASGAGQTFEAFF. As DNA, the CDR3 is TGTGCCAGTGGGGCAGGGCAGACCTTTGAAGCTTTCTTT. Complete variable domain (other parts from reference TRBV19 and TRBJ1-1): DGGITQSPKYLFRKEGQNVTLSCEQNLNHDAMYWYRQDPGQGLRLIYYSQIVNDFQKGDIAEGYSVSREKKESFPLTVTSAQKNPTAFYLCASGAGQTFEAFFGQGTRLTVV.

The V gene is TRBV19, the J gene TRBJ2-2, with 8 positions matching TRBD1. Per the germline V gene, CDR1 is LNHDA and CDR2 is SQIVND (reference sequence). The CDR3 covers 15 residues. J gave up 4 bases and V 3 bases, and 4 bases lay outside the gene matches. The CDR3 DNA sequence: TGTGCCAGTAGTATTCGACAGGGGAGCACCGGGGAGCTGTTTTTT. This codes for CASSIRQGSTGELFF.

The V and J genes are TRBV19 and TRBJ2-5, with D possibly being TRBD1 (6 bases). The CDR3 has 13 amino acids. The germline V gene has CDR1 LNHDA and CDR2 SQIVND (reference sequence). Trimming took off 6 bases at V and 3 bases at J, with 11 bases between the two ends. DNA of the CDR3: TGTGCCAGTAGGGGACAAATGGAAGAGACCCAGTACTTC. Its translation: CASRGQMEETQYF.

V gene TRBV30 combines with J gene TRBJ1-5; D is uncertain. Deletions cut 0 bases from V and 2 bases from J, with 14 bases between. CDR1 is GTSNPN, CDR2 SVGIG, per germline (reference sequence). The CDR3 consists of 16 residues. The CDR3 is CAWSVGPPGGNQPQHF. The CDR3 DNA reads as TGTGCCTGGAGTGTAGGGCCCCCCGGGGGCAATCAGCCCCAGCATTTT.

The chain couples TRBV10-2 to TRBJ2-7, with 7 bases identical to TRBD1. CDR3 length equals 13 residues. Germline CDR1 and CDR2: WSHSY and SAAADI. After removal of 4 bases from V and 1 base from J, the junction contained 1 base not matched to a gene. CDR3 protein: CASSAGQSYEQYF. CDR3 coding DNA: TGCGCCAGCAGTGCGGGACAGTCCTACGAGCAGTACTTC.

The chain combines TRBV30 with TRBJ2-7, with 8 nucleotides matching TRBD1. Per germline, CDR1 GTSNPN and CDR2 SVGIG (reference sequence). The CDR3 loop spans 13 amino acids. The junction had 5 bases not matched to a gene; V was cut back by 4 bases and J by 3 bases. Here the CDR3 DNA reads TGTGCCTGGAAGCAACAGGGGGACTACGAGCAGTACTTC. Translated, it gives CAWKQQGDYEQYF.

In this sample, this clone turned up a few times. The gene calls are TRBV5-1 and TRBJ2-7; 7 nucleotides agree with TRBD1. CDR1 is SGHRS, CDR2 YFSETQ, per germline. V was clipped by 3 bases and J by 2 bases; unmatched bases: 2. The CDR3 totals 13 residues. The CDR3 sequence: CASSWDSTYEQYF. Here the CDR3 DNA reads TGCGCCAGCAGCTGGGACAGTACCTACGAGCAGTACTTC.

The chain employs TRBV7-9 and TRBJ1-5; weak D call: TRBD1 (5 bases). Trimming left V 4 bases short and J 3 bases short, with 13 bases between. This CDR3 is built from 15 residues. Germline-derived CDR1 and CDR2 are SEHNR and FQNEAQ (reference sequence). In DNA, the CDR3 is TGTGCCAGCAGCTCCGCCGGCAGGGACAATCAGCCCCAGCATTTT. Amino acids: CASSSAGRDNQPQHF. Combining the CDR3 with reference TRBV7-9 and TRBJ1-5 gives the whole variable domain DTGVSQNPRHKITKRGQNVTFRCDPISEHNRLYWYRQTLGQGPEFLTYFQNEAQLEKSRLLSDRFSAERPKGSFSTLEIQRTEQGDSAMYLCASSSAGRDNQPQHFGDGTRLSIL.

The DNA for the CDR3 is TGTGCCAGCAGCGCGCAGGGCTTCTACTCTGGGGCCAACGTCCTGACTTTC. Amino acid sequence: CASSAQGFYSGANVLTF. V gene TRBV7-9 combines with J gene TRBJ2-6; maybe TRBD1 (5 bases). The V gene's germline CDR1 is SEHNR and CDR2 FQNEAQ (reference sequence). This CDR3 comprises 17 residues. V lost 5 bases and J lost 0, with 14 bases in between.

In DNA form, the CDR3 reads TGTGCCAGCAGTCCCGGGACAGCCCGGAACTATGGCTACACCTTC. Translation gives CASSPGTARNYGYTF. The chain links TRBV27 to TRBJ1-2; 7 bases are shared with TRBD1. The CDR3 covers 15 residues. The germline gives CDR1 MNHEY, CDR2 SMNVEV (reference sequence). V lost 5 bases and J lost 2; bases outside the gene matches: 8.

J is TRBJ1-2 and V is TRBV27; D is perhaps TRBD1 (6 bases). This CDR3 comprises 14 residues. Germline CDR1 MNHEY, CDR2 SMNVEV (reference sequence). Trimming removed 5 bases from V and 0 bases from J, with 10 bases in between. The CDR3 region has the DNA TGTGCCAGCAGTCCAGGGGTGACTAACTATGGCTACACCTTC. This gives the protein CASSPGVTNYGYTF.

In this sample, this clone turned up a few times. The chain has TRBV6-5 and TRBJ1-1; D gene uncertain. The ends were cut back, 6 bases at V and 7 bases at J, with 21 bases in the middle. Germline CDR1 is MNHEY and CDR2 is SVGAGI. The CDR3 runs 15 residues. DNA of the CDR3: TGTGCCAGCAGACACCTTTGGGCAGGTTTGCTTGAAGCTTTCTTT. Protein: CASRHLWAGLLEAFF.

The table lists this clone with a count of one. The genes are TRBV30 and TRBJ2-3; the D gene is possibly TRBD1 (5 bases). The length of the CDR3 is 18 residues. Looked up from germline, CDR1 is GTSNPN and CDR2 is SVGIG (reference sequence). V dropped 1 base and J dropped 3 bases, with 23 bases sitting between them. CDR3 DNA: TGTGCCTGGAGTGGAGTCCTCGGACCCAGACAGAGGACAGATACGCAGTATTTT. Protein: CAWSGVLGPRQRTDTQYF.

The gene calls are TRBV28 and TRBJ1-5; 9 bases line up with TRBD1. The CDR3 runs to 18 residues. Germline-derived CDR1 and CDR2 are MDHEN and SYDVKM. With V trimmed by 7 bases and J by 2 bases, 15 bases remained unmatched. CDR3: CASTKDRGEIFGNQPQHF. The CDR3 region has the DNA TGTGCCAGCACTAAAGACAGGGGGGAAATATTTGGCAATCAGCCCCAGCATTTT. Together with reference TRBV28 and TRBJ1-5, the CDR3 gives the full variable domain: DVKVTQSSRYLVKRTGEKVFLECVQDMDHENMFWYRQDPGLGLRLIYFSYDVKMKEKGDIPEGYSVSREKKERFSLILESASTNQTSMYLCASTKDRGEIFGNQPQHFGDGTRLSIL.